Shown below are 32 T cell receptor beta chains from a single sample sequenced in a study of blood T cell repertoires in COVID-19. Data came from immunoSEQ multiplex PCR; TCRdb stores just in-frame clones and leaves some out. The repertoire includes 250,000 or so clones, about nine tenths of them detected once, and 3% sits in the top ten. The specimen was peripheral blood. These TCRs come from a woman aged 25 to 39 with active or convalescent COVID-19.

The chain links TRBV18 to TRBJ1-3; 9 positions agree with TRBD1. The V gene's germline CDR1 is KGHSH and CDR2 LQKENI. With V trimmed by 5 bases and J by 0 bases, 2 bases remained unmatched. The CDR3 has 15 amino acids. This CDR3 is CASSEGQGSGNTIYF. The CDR3 nucleotides read TGTGCCAGCTCAGAGGGACAGGGCTCTGGAAACACCATATATTTT.

This clone was seen a single time. The gene calls are TRBV30 and TRBJ2-3; 13 bases agree with TRBD2. Germline lookup yields CDR1 GTSNPN and CDR2 SVGIG (reference sequence). Losses at the gene ends were 5 bases for V and 2 bases for J; bases not matched to a gene: 7. This CDR3 has 16 residues. Here the CDR3 DNA reads TGTGCCTGGGGGGGACTAGCGGGGTCCGCCACAGATACGCAGTATTTT. As protein: CAWGGLAGSATDTQYF.

This rearrangement joins TRBV4-3 to TRBJ2-3, with D uncertain. The CDR3 runs to 15 residues. Trimming pared 4 bases from V and 2 bases from J, leaving 13 bases between. The germline gives CDR1 LGHNA, CDR2 YSLEER. CDR3 loop: CASSPAGGFTDTQYF. As DNA, the CDR3 is TGCGCCAGCAGCCCAGCCGGCGGCTTCACAGATACGCAGTATTTT.

This sequence joins TRBV7-9 and TRBJ2-2; tentative D call: TRBD2 (6 bases). V gave up 4 bases and J gave up 9 bases, with 15 bases separating them. Germline CDR1 reads SEHNR; CDR2 reads FQNEAQ (reference sequence). This CDR3 has 14 residues. CDR3 sequence reads: CASSWVLGGRELFF. CDR3 coding DNA: TGTGCCAGCAGCTGGGTTCTGGGAGGCCGGGAGCTGTTTTTT.

This sequence joins TRBV6-5 and TRBJ1-1; D might be TRBD1 (6 bases). This CDR3 contains 11 residues. Trimming stripped 6 bases from V and 6 bases from J, with 8 bases between. Germline loops: CDR1 MNHEY, CDR2 SVGAGI. CDR3 residues: CASSSGAEAFF. The CDR3 DNA reads as TGTGCCAGCAGCTCAGGGGCTGAAGCTTTCTTT.

The rearrangement joins TRBV7-2 to TRBJ2-1; 9 bases match TRBD2. After removal of 5 bases from V and 7 bases from J, the junction contained 12 bases not matched to a gene. CDR1 and CDR2 (germline): SGHTA, FQGNSA. The length of the CDR3 is 16 residues. CDR3 in DNA: TGTGCCAGCAGCCCTGATTGGGCTAGCGGGGATAATGAGCAGTTCTTC. Translated, it gives CASSPDWASGDNEQFF.

This clone has a handful of counts. The gene calls are TRBV5-1 and TRBJ2-7; 7 bases are shared with TRBD1. The V segment lost 4 bases and the J segment 2 bases; nucleotides outside the gene matches: 3. Germline CDR1 reads SGHRS; CDR2 reads YFSETQ. CDR3 size: 13 residues. CDR3 sequence: CASSRTGPYEQYF. In DNA, the CDR3 is TGCGCCAGCAGCAGGACAGGCCCCTACGAGCAGTACTTC.

The V call is TRBV11-2, the J call TRBJ2-3, with D possibly matching TRBD1 (5 bases). Germline V CDR1 and CDR2: SGHAT, FQNNGV. Trimming took off 5 bases at V and 3 bases at J, with 18 bases between the two ends. The CDR3 spans 16 residues. In DNA, the CDR3 is TGTGCCAGCAGCCGACAGAGACCTCAGAGGACAGATACGCAGTATTTT. Its protein is CASSRQRPQRTDTQYF.

This chain uses TRBV18 with TRBJ2-5, with 14 positions matching TRBD2. V trimming: 3 bases; J trimming: 4 bases; junction bases outside the gene matches: 4. Germline V gene data show CDR1 as KGHSH and CDR2 as LQKENI. There are 16 residues in the CDR3. CDR3: CASSPGLAGGGETQYF. For the CDR3, the DNA is TGTGCCAGCTCACCCGGACTAGCGGGGGGCGGAGAGACCCAGTACTTC. The entire variable domain, with the rest obtained from reference TRBV18 and TRBJ2-5, is as follows: NAGVMQNPRHLVRRRGQEARLRCSPMKGHSHVYWYRQLPEEGLKFMVYLQKENIIDESGMPKERFSAEFPKEGPSILRIQQVVRGDSAAYFCASSPGLAGGGETQYFGPGTRLLVL.

This sequence joins TRBV5-4 and TRBJ2-2; D possibly corresponds to TRBD2 (6 bases). CDR1 SGHNT and CDR2 YYREEE come from the germline V gene (reference sequence). The CDR3 is 16 amino acids. V was cut by 4 bases and J by 1 base, with 14 bases left in between. CDR3 in DNA: TGTGCCAGCAGCGCCGGGACCGGGAGGAACACCGGGGAGCTGTTTTTT. It codes for CASSAGTGRNTGELFF.

CDR3 nucleotide sequence: TGTGCCAGCAGTGAAACCCTAGGGGGTACTTCACCCCTCCACTTT. It is translated as CASSETLGGTSPLHF. The J gene is TRBJ1-6, the V gene TRBV6-4; D is perhaps TRBD1 (6 bases). The CDR3 consists of 15 residues. The V and J ends lost 3 bases and 9 bases respectively, with 15 bases between them. Looked up from germline, CDR1 is MRHNA and CDR2 is SNTAGT.

In the case of this clone: The same CDR3 also results from other DNA sequences found in this sample. The chain uses TRBV28 and TRBJ2-1, with D maybe TRBD1 (6 bases). Trimming left V 3 bases short and J 10 bases short, with 7 bases between. The CDR3 has 11 residues. The V gene's germline CDR1 is MDHEN and CDR2 SYDVKM. As DNA, the CDR3 is TGTGCCAGCAGTTTGAGGGGGGAGCAGTTCTTC. Amino acids: CASSLRGEQFF.

The chain uses TRBV28 and TRBJ1-2, with D uncertain. The CDR3 totals 14 residues. The V and J ends lost 2 bases and 4 bases respectively, with 11 bases between them. Germline CDR1 and CDR2: MDHEN and SYDVKM. CDR3: CASSLDGRLYGYTF. The CDR3, as DNA: TGTGCCAGCAGTTTAGATGGCAGACTCTATGGCTACACCTTC.

The rearrangement uses TRBV7-9 and TRBJ1-4; 8 nucleotides line up with TRBD1. With V trimmed by 7 bases and J by 6 bases, 10 bases remained unmatched. Germline V gene data show CDR1 as SEHNR and CDR2 as FQNEAQ (reference sequence). The CDR3 length is 15 residues. This CDR3 is CASTKTGGRYEKLFF. The CDR3 DNA reads TGTGCCAGCACCAAAACAGGGGGTCGGTATGAAAAACTGTTTTTT.

This chain uses TRBV19 with TRBJ1-1, with a weak D call TRBD1 (6 bases). V was shortened by 3 bases and J by 9 bases, with 8 bases between the two germline ends. The CDR3 has 11 residues. Germline CDR1 reads LNHDA; CDR2 reads SQIVND (reference sequence). The chain's CDR3 is CASSIGGQAFF. For the CDR3, the DNA is TGTGCCAGTAGTATCGGGGGGCAAGCTTTCTTT.

V and J are TRBV6-4 and TRBJ1-1, with D possibly being TRBD1 (5 bases). Germline CDR1 and CDR2: MRHNA and SNTAGT. Trimming pared 5 bases from V and 1 base from J, leaving 8 bases between. The CDR3 spans 13 residues. The CDR3 DNA is TGTGCCAGCAGTATAGACAGGAACACTGAAGCTTTCTTT. This gives the protein CASSIDRNTEAFF.

This chain connects TRBV30 to TRBJ1-3, with D tentatively TRBD1 (5 bases). Looked up from germline, CDR1 is GTSNPN and CDR2 is SVGIG (reference sequence). V was clipped by 1 base and J by 4 bases, with 8 bases between them. The CDR3 spans 13 residues. The CDR3 loop is CAWSAGSGNTIYF. In DNA form, the CDR3 reads TGTGCCTGGAGTGCAGGGTCCGGAAACACCATATATTTT.

The gene calls are TRBV6-5 and TRBJ1-2; no firm D call. Trimming left V 7 bases short and J 2 bases short, with 11 bases between. CDR3 size: 13 residues. Germline assignment: CDR1 MNHEY and CDR2 SVGAGI. CDR3 protein: CASTLTGNYGYTF. The CDR3 bases are TGTGCCAGCACCTTGACGGGAAACTATGGCTACACCTTC.

This clone was recorded once. This chain uses TRBV28 with TRBJ1-2; TRBD1 is a possible D gene (6 bases). The V end lost 6 bases, the J end lost 4 bases, and 18 bases lay between the germline ends. CDR1 is MDHEN and CDR2 is SYDVKM in the germline V gene. The CDR3 runs to 15 residues. The CDR3 is CASSRGAAVSYGYTF. The CDR3 DNA follows: TGTGCCAGCAGCAGGGGTGCCGCAGTGAGCTATGGCTACACCTTC.

This clone was counted a single time. The rearrangement links TRBV19 to TRBJ1-5, with TRBD1 as a possible D gene (6 bases). The CDR3 length is 15 residues. Trimming removed 7 bases at V and 3 bases at J, with 16 bases between. Per germline, CDR1 LNHDA and CDR2 SQIVND (reference sequence). The chain's CDR3 is CASKDDRFSNQPQHF. CDR3 coding DNA: TGTGCCAGTAAGGATGACAGGTTCTCCAATCAGCCCCAGCATTTT.

This clone has just one count. This CDR3 is CASSLLTALTDTQYF. The CDR3, as DNA: TGTGCCAGCAGCTTGTTGACAGCCCTCACAGATACGCAGTATTTT. The gene calls are TRBV5-5 and TRBJ2-3; D may be TRBD1 (5 bases). The germline V gene has CDR1 SGHKS and CDR2 YYEKEE (reference sequence). The CDR3 is made up of 15 amino acids. Trimming took off 1 base at V and 2 bases at J, with 11 bases between the two ends.

This rearrangement joins TRBV7-2 to TRBJ1-1; 7 bases line up with TRBD1. This CDR3 region has 14 residues. Germline loops: CDR1 SGHTA, CDR2 FQGNSA. J lost 4 bases, V lost 5 bases, and 7 bases had no gene match. For the CDR3, the DNA is TGTGCCAGCAGCCACAGGGGAAGTGGCACTGAAGCTTTCTTT. Translated, it gives CASSHRGSGTEAFF.

About this clone: At one of its ends the junction is not consistent with the germline gene, which may arise from a read error. The V gene is TRBV7-3, the J gene TRBJ2-3; 8 positions match TRBD1. The CDR3 is 13 residues long. Looked up from germline, CDR1 is SGHTA and CDR2 is FQGTGA. The DNA for the CDR3 is TGTACCAGCAGCTGGACAGGGACAGATACGCAGTATTTT. Protein sequence: CTSSWTGTDTQYF.

The chain uses TRBV7-2 and TRBJ1-5; a possible D gene is TRBD1 (6 bases). V lost 2 bases to trimming and J lost 5 bases, with 13 bases between them. This CDR3 region has 15 residues. Germline V lookup: CDR1 SGHTA, CDR2 FQGNSA. The CDR3 loop is CASSLSGQTHQPQHF. CDR3 DNA: TGTGCCAGCAGCTTAAGCGGACAGACTCATCAGCCCCAGCATTTT. Full variable domain (missing parts from reference TRBV7-2 and TRBJ1-5): GAGVSQSPSNKVTEKGKDVELRCDPISGHTALYWYRQSLGQGLEFLIYFQGNSAPDKSGLPSDRFSAERTGGSVSTLTIQRTQQEDSAVYLCASSLSGQTHQPQHFGDGTRLSIL.

Only one count was recorded for this clone. The V gene is TRBV30, the J gene TRBJ2-1, with D possibly matching TRBD2 (6 bases). V dropped 4 bases and J dropped 3 bases, with 19 bases sitting between them. The CDR3 has 16 residues. CDR1 and CDR2 from the germline V gene are GTSNPN and SVGIG (reference sequence). The CDR3 protein is CAWNPTRGTHYNEQFF. For the CDR3, the DNA is TGTGCCTGGAACCCAACCCGGGGGACTCACTACAATGAGCAGTTCTTC.

This clone was recorded once. For the CDR3, the DNA is TGTGCCGACGGGGTTGTGAACACTGAAGCTTTCTTT. As protein: CADGVVNTEAFF. The chain employs TRBV30 and TRBJ1-1; the D is unclear. Germline values: CDR1 GTSNPN, CDR2 SVGIG (reference sequence). Trimming pared 8 bases from V and 0 bases from J, leaving 10 bases between. The CDR3 consists of 12 residues.

The chain joins TRBV18 to TRBJ2-1, with no clear D. The V gene lost 3 bases and the J gene lost 0 bases, with 15 bases spanning the gap. CDR3 length equals 17 residues. Per germline, CDR1 KGHSH and CDR2 LQKENI. The DNA of the CDR3 is TGTGCCAGCTCACCCCAAGCGAGAGGTCCCTCCTACAATGAGCAGTTCTTC. Amino acid sequence: CASSPQARGPSYNEQFF.

V usage is TRBV19 and J usage is TRBJ2-1, with 10 bases matching TRBD2. Unmatched junction bases numbered 4, after V lost 4 bases and J lost 4 bases. The CDR3 covers 15 residues. Per germline, CDR1 LNHDA and CDR2 SQIVND (reference sequence). The chain's CDR3 is CASSKLAGHYNEQFF. CDR3 coding DNA: TGTGCCAGTAGTAAACTAGCGGGGCATTACAATGAGCAGTTCTTC. The complete variable domain, with remaining parts taken from reference TRBV19 and TRBJ2-1, reads DGGITQSPKYLFRKEGQNVTLSCEQNLNHDAMYWYRQDPGQGLRLIYYSQIVNDFQKGDIAEGYSVSREKKESFPLTVTSAQKNPTAFYLCASSKLAGHYNEQFFGPGTRLTVL.

The rearrangement uses TRBV12-3 or TRBV12-4 and TRBJ2-7; D unclear. The V end lost 4 bases, the J end lost 0 bases, and 7 bases lay between the germline ends. The CDR3 runs to 13 residues. As DNA, the CDR3 is TGTGCCAGCAGTTGGCCTGGCTCCTACGAGCAGTACTTC. This translates into CASSWPGSYEQYF.

The chain uses TRBV5-6 and TRBJ2-7, with a tentative D call TRBD2 (7 bases). This CDR3 has 15 residues. Germline V gene sequence: CDR1 SGHDT, CDR2 YYEEEE. Trimming took 6 bases from V and 1 from J, leaving 17 bases between them. DNA for the CDR3: TGTGCCAGCACCCCGGAGGGGGGGCATTCCTACGAGCAGTACTTC. The encoded protein is CASTPEGGHSYEQYF.

V and J are TRBV6-6 and TRBJ2-2; 11 bases align to TRBD1. The CDR3 runs 16 residues. V shed 6 bases and J 7 bases; nucleotides not matched to a gene: 10. Germline V gene data show CDR1 as MNHNY and CDR2 as SVGAGI (reference sequence). The CDR3, as DNA: TGTGCCAGCAGACATACCGGGACAGGGGGGTTCGGGGAGCTGTTTTTT. The encoded protein is CASRHTGTGGFGELFF.

Points on this clone: Its ends do not fully match the called genes, so a read error is possible. V and J are TRBV30 and TRBJ1-5; perhaps TRBD1 as D (6 bases). The CDR3 loop spans 20 amino acids. Germline V gene lookup returns CDR1 GTSNPN and CDR2 SVGIG (reference sequence). This chain's CDR3 is CGWSVEGGAFSNFSNQPQHF. The CDR3 DNA is TGTGGCTGGAGTGTAGAGGGGGGGGCCTTTTCCAACTTTAGCAATCAGCCCCAGCATTTT.